This is a list of T cell receptor beta chains from one sample in a study of control samples from healthy donors and cancer patients. Data came from immunoSEQ multiplex PCR; TCRdb stores just in-frame clones and leaves some out. Of 150,000 to 200,000 clones listed, just over 90% are singletons. The sample was blood. Every receptor here comes from a man under 40 in good health. Both conserved end residues are part of each CDR3. Each record gives: J gene, D gene, clone size, V gene, CDR3 DNA, CDR3 protein. The D gene is left open where the match is weak. Some rows have no size entry. The others give once, few or many, or a class for an expanded clone.

TRBJ1-1 | TRBD1 | NA | TRBV7-9 | TGTGCCAGCAGCTGGGCACAGGGGGGCACTGAAGCTTTCTTT | CASSWAQGGTEAFF
TRBJ2-7 | NA | once | TRBV19 | TGTGCCAGTAGTATAGGGGACCCCGAGCAGTACTTC | CASSIGDPEQYF
TRBJ2-3 | TRBD2 | NA | TRBV7-2 | TGTGCCAGCAGCTTGGTAGCGGGAGGGGCAGATACGCAGTATTTT | CASSLVAGGADTQYF
TRBJ2-5 | TRBD2 | NA | TRBV5-6 | TGTGCCAGCCGCGATCTAGCGGCCCAAGAGACCCAGTACTTC | CASRDLAAQETQYF
TRBJ1-1 | NA | NA | TRBV27 | TGTGCCAGCAGTTCGCACGTAACTATCGGTCGGGCTGAAGCTTTCTTT | CASSSHVTIGRAEAFF
TRBJ1-1 | NA | NA | TRBV5-1 | TGCGCCAGCAGCGAGGCCGCGTCGGGTTCTGAAGCTTTCTTT | CASSEAASGSEAFF
TRBJ2-3 | NA | NA | TRBV5-1 | TGCGCCAGCAGCTTTGGGGGAAGCACAGATACGCAGTATTTT | CASSFGGSTDTQYF
TRBJ1-2 | NA | NA | TRBV20-1 | TGCAGTGCTAGTGAGGAGGGTGGCTACACCTTC | CSASEEGGYTF
TRBJ2-5 | TRBD2 | NA | TRBV7-7 | TGTGCCAGCAGCCCGATGGGACTAGCGGGGGGGCAGACCCAGTACTTC | CASSPMGLAGGQTQYF
TRBJ2-7 | NA | NA | TRBV6-5 | TGTGCCAGCAGGCCAAGGGGAGGGGGTGGCGAGCAGTACTTC | CASRPRGGGGEQYF
TRBJ1-5 | TRBD1 | NA | TRBV10-3 | TGTGCCACCACAGGGGGCCTTAGCAATCAGCCCCAGCATTTT | CATTGGLSNQPQHF
TRBJ1-1 | TRBD1 | NA | TRBV2 | TGTGCCAGCAGCGACAGGGCCACTGAAGCTTTCTTT | CASSDRATEAFF
TRBJ1-6 | NA | NA | TRBV9 | TGTGCCAGCAACCGTGGGGGAGTTGTGGCTTCACCCCTCCACTTT | CASNRGGVVASPLHF
TRBJ2-7 | TRBD1 | NA | TRBV7-9 | TGTGCCAGCAGCTCCGGGGACAGGGGTTTCTACGAGCAGTACTTC | CASSSGDRGFYEQYF
TRBJ1-4 | NA | NA | TRBV7-4 | TGTGCCAGCAGCCCGGAATCCAGGGAGTCAGGGAGTAAGGCAACTAATGAAAAACTGTTTTTT | CASSPESRESGSKATNEKLFF
TRBJ2-1 | NA | once | TRBV19 | TGTGCCAGTAGTATAGACGCTCAGGGCTCCTACAATGAGCAGTTCTTC | CASSIDAQGSYNEQFF
TRBJ2-2 | NA | NA | TRBV19 | TGTGCCAGTAGCCGGGGCACCGGGGAGCTGTTTTTT | CASSRGTGELFF
TRBJ2-4 | NA | few | TRBV4-1 | TGCGCCAGCAGCCTAAGTAGGGAAAACATTCAGTACTTC | CASSLSRENIQYF
TRBJ2-7 | NA | NA | TRBV7-2 | TGTGCCAGCAGCTTGGACAGCCCGTCAAGGAACGAGCAGTACTTC | CASSLDSPSRNEQYF
TRBJ2-3 | NA | NA | TRBV24-1 | TGTGCCACCAGGGGCCTAGGGGGGACGCAGTATTTT | CATRGLGGTQYF
TRBJ1-6 | NA | once | TRBV5-1 | TGCGCCAGCAGCTTGGACAGTGGATCACCCCTCCACTTT | CASSLDSGSPLHF
TRBJ1-1 | NA | NA | TRBV5-1 | TGCGCCAGCAGCTTGGACGGGGGGCTAGCCACTGAAGCTTTCTTT | CASSLDGGLATEAFF
TRBJ1-2 | TRBD1 | NA | TRBV27 | TGTGCCAGCAGTACCGGGACAGCCTATGGCTACACCTTC | CASSTGTAYGYTF
TRBJ2-3 | TRBD2 | once | TRBV9 | TGTGCCAGCAGCACCGTAGCGGGAGTCACAGATACGCAGTATTTT | CASSTVAGVTDTQYF
TRBJ1-2 | TRBD1 | few | TRBV4-1 | TGCGCCAGCAGCCAACTAGTCCTCTCCCCGGGACAGAGCTACTATGGCTACACCTTC | CASSQLVLSPGQSYYGYTF
TRBJ2-5 | TRBD1 | NA | TRBV5-4 | TGTGCCAGCAGCTCAACGACAGGGGGCACGGAGACCCAGTACTTC | CASSSTTGGTETQYF
TRBJ2-5 | NA | NA | TRBV6-5 | TGTGCCAGCAGTTACTCGATCTACCAAGAGACCCAGTACTTC | CASSYSIYQETQYF
TRBJ2-1 | NA | NA | TRBV28 | TGTGCCAGCAAGCTAGGAAGTGGGAATGAGCAGTTCTTC | CASKLGSGNEQFF
TRBJ2-2 | NA | NA | TRBV4-3 | TGCGCCAGCAGCCAAGATTGGACGGGGGCCGGGGAGCTGTTTTTT | CASSQDWTGAGELFF
TRBJ2-7 | NA | NA | TRBV6-6 | TGTGCCAGCTCGCGGTCAGACGAGCAGTACTTC | CASSRSDEQYF
TRBJ2-2 | TRBD2 | NA | TRBV28 | TGTGCCAGCAGTTTATTAGGTAGCGGGAAATTCACCGGGGAGCTGTTTTTT | CASSLLGSGKFTGELFF
TRBJ2-7 | TRBD1 | NA | TRBV18 | TGTGCCAGCTCAGGCCCAACAGGGGGAGTCGACGAGCAGTACTTC | CASSGPTGGVDEQYF
TRBJ1-4 | NA | NA | TRBV6-2/TRBV6-3 | TGTGCCAGCAGTCAGGGAAAACTGTTTTTT | CASSQGKLFF
TRBJ1-1 | NA | NA | TRBV5-8 | TGTGCCAGCAGCTTGGGGGTCGTGAACACTGAAGCTTTCTTT | CASSLGVVNTEAFF
TRBJ2-7 | NA | NA | TRBV3-1/TRBV3-2 | TGTGCCAGCAGCCAAGATGACTTCAGCGGATTTGGAGAGCAGTACTTC | CASSQDDFSGFGEQYF
TRBJ2-5 | NA | once | TRBV2 | TGTGCCAGCCCAGGCAGATCCCAAGAGACCCAGTACTTC | CASPGRSQETQYF
TRBJ1-1 | NA | NA | TRBV15 | TGTGCCACCAGCAGATTCAGGGACACTGAAGCTTTCTTT | CATSRFRDTEAFF
TRBJ2-1 | TRBD2 | NA | TRBV6-6 | TGTGCCAGCAATTCAGGACTAGCGAATTACAATGAGCAGTTCTTC | CASNSGLANYNEQFF
TRBJ1-1 | TRBD1 | NA | TRBV6-5 | TGTGCCAGCAGTTACTCACTATCGACAGGGTGGCCTGAAGCTTTCTTT | CASSYSLSTGWPEAFF
TRBJ2-7 | TRBD2 | once | TRBV28 | TGTGCCAGCAGTTACAGACTAGCGGGAGGGCTCGAGCAGTACTTC | CASSYRLAGGLEQYF
TRBJ1-2 | NA | NA | TRBV30 | TGTGCCTGGGCGGAGGGGCGACATGGCTACACCTTC | CAWAEGRHGYTF
TRBJ2-7 | NA | once | TRBV5-1 | TGCGCCAGCAGCTTGGATCTGGCGGGATCGCATACCGAGCAGTACTTC | CASSLDLAGSHTEQYF
TRBJ1-4 | NA | NA | TRBV6-5 | TGTGCCAGCACTGGGGTGGCAGGGGAGTTTGAAAAACTGTTTTTT | CASTGVAGEFEKLFF
TRBJ2-3 | TRBD1 | NA | TRBV24-1 | TGTGCCACCAGTGATTTGGGGACAGGGGGAAGCACAGATACGCAGTATTTT | CATSDLGTGGSTDTQYF
TRBJ2-7 | TRBD2 | NA | TRBV3-1/TRBV3-2 | TGTGCCAGCAGCCAAGATAGGACTAGAGGTCTCGAGCAGTACTTC | CASSQDRTRGLEQYF
TRBJ1-1 | NA | NA | TRBV6-1 | TGTGCCAGCAGTGAAACCCGAGGGCGAGCTTTCTTT | CASSETRGRAFF
TRBJ1-3 | NA | NA | TRBV3-1/TRBV3-2 | TGTGCCAGCAGTGATCCGGGATTTCTCGGAAACACCATATATTTT | CASSDPGFLGNTIYF
TRBJ2-5 | NA | NA | TRBV9 | TGTGCCAGCAGCGTAGGGCCAACCCAAGAGACCCAGTACTTC | CASSVGPTQETQYF
TRBJ2-5 | TRBD2 | once | TRBV18 | TGTGCCAGCTCACCGTCGACTAGCGGGGGGCCCAGGGAGACCCAGTACTTC | CASSPSTSGGPRETQYF
TRBJ2-2 | TRBD1 | NA | TRBV4-1 | TGCGCCAGCAGCCAAGAACGTTACCCGACAGGGATAAACACCGGGGAGCTGTTTTTT | CASSQERYPTGINTGELFF
TRBJ1-1 | TRBD1 | NA | TRBV30 | TGTGCCTGGGGTCGAGGGGGCCAAGCTGAAGCTTTCTTT | CAWGRGGQAEAFF
TRBJ1-4 | NA | NA | TRBV19 | TGTGCCAGTAGTATGGGTCGGGCAACTAATGAAAAACTGTTTTTT | CASSMGRATNEKLFF
TRBJ1-5 | TRBD1 | few | TRBV2 | TGTGCCAGCAGTGCCCGACAGGGGGCTTATCAGCCCCAGCATTTT | CASSARQGAYQPQHF
TRBJ2-1 | TRBD2 | NA | TRBV4-1 | TGCGCCAGCAGCCCAAGCGGGACGCCGGAGCACAATGAGCAGTTCTTC | CASSPSGTPEHNEQFF
TRBJ2-3 | NA | NA | TRBV2 | TGTGCCAGCAGTTCCGGGACTTCCACAGATACGCAGTATTTT | CASSSGTSTDTQYF
TRBJ1-6 | NA | NA | TRBV10-3 | TGTGCCATCAGTGCTACCGGACAGTCTAATTCACCCCTCCACTTT | CAISATGQSNSPLHF
TRBJ1-3 | NA | NA | TRBV7-8 | TGTGCCAGCAGCCGAGGTACCTCTGGAAACACCATATATTTT | CASSRGTSGNTIYF
TRBJ1-6 | NA | once | TRBV4-3 | TGCGCCAGCAGCCAAGATCGTTGGGGGGGTGGGCATTCACCCCTCCACTTT | CASSQDRWGGGHSPLHF
TRBJ2-2 | TRBD1 | once | TRBV13 | TGTGCCAGCAGGGACAGGGGCGACACCGGGGAGCTGTTTTTT | CASRDRGDTGELFF